The rows below give T cell receptor beta chains drawn from one sample of a study of T cell responses to AZD1222 COVID-19 vaccine. Clones were sequenced by immunoSEQ multiplex PCR, and TCRdb holds only the in-frame ones, with some missing. The sample shows about 100,000 clones, roughly 85% of them seen only once. The source material was peripheral blood, sampled 28 days after the second AZD1222 dose. Receptors originate from an adult who received the AZD1222 COVID-19 vaccine. Each CDR3 is given with its conserved first and last residue. D genes are given only for firm matches. The size entry is marked missing in some rows and otherwise reads once, few, many or a size class.

.	.	TRBV5-1	TRBJ2-2	TGCGCCAGCAGTCCGGTGGACGCGAACACCGGGGAGCTGTTTTTT	CASSPVDANTGELFF
.	once	TRBV30	TRBJ1-1	TGTGCCTGGACCGAGTGGGGCGGCTGGAACACTGAAGCTTTCTTT	CAWTEWGGWNTEAFF
.	.	TRBV28	TRBJ1-1	TGTGCCAGCAGTTCTTGGACAGTATTGAACACTGAAGCTTTCTTT	CASSSWTVLNTEAFF
TRBD1	.	TRBV6-5	TRBJ1-2	TGTGCCAGCAGCCGCCTACCGGGGACAGGGGGAGGCTACACCTTC	CASSRLPGTGGGYTF
.	.	TRBV19	TRBJ1-5	TGTGCCAGTTCCCCTTATAGCAATCAGCCCCAGCATTTT	CASSPYSNQPQHF
.	once	TRBV5-1	TRBJ1-1	TGCGCCAGCAGCTGGCGTCGTTTCGGCACTGAAGCTTTCTTT	CASSWRRFGTEAFF
.	once	TRBV4-2	TRBJ1-4	TGTGCCAGCAGCCAAGTGGCAGGGGTCGGTGAAAAACTGTTTTTT	CASSQVAGVGEKLFF
.	.	TRBV10-2	TRBJ1-1	TGCGCCAGCAGAGGACAGATGAACACTGAAGCTTTCTTT	CASRGQMNTEAFF
.	.	TRBV19	TRBJ2-5	TGTGCCAGTAGTATTTCTCCAGGGGCCCGAGTGACCCAGTACTTC	CASSISPGARVTQYF
TRBD2	.	TRBV6-5	TRBJ2-7	TGTGCCAGCAGTTACTCCGCGGGAGCTTCCTACGAGCAGTACTTC	CASSYSAGASYEQYF
.	few	TRBV12-3/TRBV12-4	TRBJ1-2	TGTGCCAGCAGCACCGGGACCCACTATGGCTACACCTTC	CASSTGTHYGYTF
.	once	TRBV7-9	TRBJ1-5	TGTGCCAGCAGCCCGGACAGTTTCAATCAGCCCCAGCATTTT	CASSPDSFNQPQHF
.	.	TRBV24-1	TRBJ2-2	TGTGCCACCTCAAGTGTCAGCTACACCGGGGAGCTGTTTTTT	CATSSVSYTGELFF
.	.	TRBV2	TRBJ1-3	TGTGCCAGCAGTCCAGGACTATTACCCGGCTCTGGAAACACCATATATTTT	CASSPGLLPGSGNTIYF
.	.	TRBV28	TRBJ1-5	TGTGCCAGCAGTTATTCCCCGGACAGCAGCAGCAATCAGCCCCAGCATTTT	CASSYSPDSSSNQPQHF
TRBD1	.	TRBV7-8	TRBJ1-5	TGTGCCAGCAGCGCGACAGGGCTGCAGCCCCAGCATTTT	CASSATGLQPQHF
.	.	TRBV14	TRBJ2-3	TGTGCCAGCAGCCAAGATGTAGTCAGCCCTAGCACAGATACGCAGTATTTT	CASSQDVVSPSTDTQYF
.	.	TRBV7-9	TRBJ1-1	TGTGCCAGCAGCTACCATACATCAGGCGGGCATGTCGTCCCTGAAGCTTTCTTT	CASSYHTSGGHVVPEAFF
.	.	TRBV7-3	TRBJ2-1	TGTGCCAGCAGCTTATCTGGGGACACCTACAATGAGCAGTTCTTC	CASSLSGDTYNEQFF
.	.	TRBV6-5	TRBJ2-7	TGTGCCAGCAGGGGGTCACAGTTAGGCTCCTACGAGCAGTACTTC	CASRGSQLGSYEQYF